The clone carrying this T cell receptor beta chain was counted at least ten times. The target antigen is unknown. TCRdb called the reads again in MiXCR, with one record for every CDR3 protein. The table has more than 90,000 distinct CDR3 sequences, about 9.4% seen once. The sample belongs to a study of T cell repertoires in cytomegalovirus infection. Looking at the study overall: Public signatures in TCR beta pointed to CMV infection and matching HLA type. Overall study results and limits: Identification of carriers of CMV plus the relevant HLA was performed using cumulative public TCR beta family frequency. The ex vivo response was dominated by HLA-C-restricted CMV-specific TCR beta clonotypes.

Germline CDR1 and CDR2: SGHTA and FQGNSA. The V end lost 0 bases, the J end lost 4 bases, and 13 bases lay between the germline ends. The CDR3 has 15 residues. The sequence came from a human donor in good health (CMV status not recorded). Some clones in this sample may be carry-over from other donors' samples. This rearrangement joins TRBV7-2 to TRBJ2-7; possibly TRBD2 for D (6 bases). The sequencing input was PBMCs, sequenced either directly or after in vitro stimulation (not recorded which). The chain's CDR3 is CASSLARGGLYEQYF. CDR3 nucleotide sequence: TGTGCCAGCAGCTTAGCCCGGGGAGGTCTGTACGAGCAGTACTTC.